This passage covers 31 T cell receptor beta chains from one sample sequenced in a study of PD-1 blockade in classical Hodgkin lymphoma (TCRdb year 2020). Library creation used the immunoSEQ multiplex PCR assay. As stored in TCRdb, this immuneACCESS dataset retains in-frame rearrangements with V and J assigned. A fraction of the clones does not appear; measured against another copy, unresolved V genes explain less than half of the discrepancy, and the remainder lacks a known reason. In all, the sample holds some 30,000 clones, and around 90% of those were seen once. The ten largest clones represent roughly 1.2% of the sample. The sample's time point, from its label and the paper: newly diagnosed, previously untreated cHL patient sample. CD4+ T cells were purified from thawed PBMCs by magnetic negative selection with a Miltenyi CD4+ T cell isolation kit. The sample consisted of CD4+ T cells from blood. The receptors were gathered from a human donor with classical Hodgkin lymphoma.

The J gene is TRBJ1-2, the V gene TRBV20-1; D remains unclear. CDR1 is DFQATT, CDR2 SNEGSKA, per germline (reference sequence). V lost 2 bases and J lost 7, with 8 bases in between. The CDR3 has 11 amino acids. In nucleotides, the CDR3 is TGCAGTGCTAGACCCCTGGCTGGCTACACCTTC. Translating gives CSARPLAGYTF.

This chain links TRBV6-1 with TRBJ1-4; a possible D gene is TRBD1 (6 bases). The CDR3 is 15 amino acids. The V end lost 6 bases, the J end lost 0 bases, and 11 bases lay between the germline ends. Germline loops: CDR1 MNHNS, CDR2 SASEGT. CDR3 protein: CASSLGGATNEKLFF. DNA of the CDR3: TGTGCCAGCAGCCTAGGGGGTGCAACTAATGAAAAACTGTTTTTT.

The V gene is TRBV10-3, the J gene TRBJ2-1; maybe TRBD2 (6 bases). CDR1 and CDR2 from the germline V gene are ENHRY and SYGVKD. The CDR3 extends over 11 amino acids. Trimming stripped 6 bases from V and 10 bases from J, with 10 bases between. In DNA form, the CDR3 reads TGTGCCATCAGGGGGGGACTGGAGCAGTTCTTC. Translating it yields CAIRGGLEQFF.

V gene TRBV10-3 combines with J gene TRBJ1-1; no firm D call. V was clipped by 4 bases and J by 11 bases, with 17 bases between them. CDR1 is ENHRY and CDR2 is SYGVKD in the germline V gene. The CDR3 has 13 residues. CDR3 residues: CAISATSNVEAFF. The CDR3 coding sequence is TGTGCCATCAGTGCCACCTCCAATGTCGAGGCTTTCTTT.

The chain has TRBV5-1 and TRBJ1-1; D is uncertain. The germline V gene has CDR1 SGHRS and CDR2 YFSETQ. The length of the CDR3 is 14 residues. Deletions cut 5 bases from V and 5 bases from J, with 16 bases between. CDR3 in DNA: TGCGCCAGCAGTCTAACCGTCGAGGAAACTGAAGCTTTCTTT. The encoded protein is CASSLTVEETEAFF.

The chain links TRBV23-1 to TRBJ2-5, with TRBD2 matching over 9 bases. TRBV23-1 qualifies as an ORF whose function is uncertain. The CDR3 contains 18 residues. V trimming: 0 bases; J trimming: 6 bases; junction bases outside the gene matches: 14. The CDR3 region has the DNA TGCGCCAGCAGTCAATCGGAAGGAAGGCCTAGCGGGGAGAAGACCCAGTACTTC. Amino acid sequence: CASSQSEGRPSGEKTQYF.

The V and J genes are TRBV4-1 and TRBJ1-4; TRBD1 might be the D (5 bases). Germline V gene lookup returns CDR1 MGHRA and CDR2 YSYEKL. Trimming took 1 base from V and 4 from J, leaving 10 bases between them. The CDR3 covers 15 residues. The CDR3 protein is CASSQGTGLNEKLFF. CDR3 DNA sequence: TGCGCCAGCAGCCAAGGAACAGGACTTAATGAAAAACTGTTTTTT.

The gene calls are TRBV7-9 and TRBJ2-7; tentative D call: TRBD1 (5 bases). V was clipped by 5 bases and J by 1 base, with 15 bases between them. The CDR3 has 15 amino acids. Germline assignment: CDR1 SEHNR and CDR2 FQNEAQ (reference sequence). Written as DNA, the CDR3 is TGTGCCAGCAGCCCCAATCAGGGCTTGTCCTACGAGCAGTACTTC. As protein: CASSPNQGLSYEQYF. Drawing the rest from reference TRBV7-9 and TRBJ2-7, the complete variable domain is DTGVSQNPRHKITKRGQNVTFRCDPISEHNRLYWYRQTLGQGPEFLTYFQNEAQLEKSRLLSDRFSAERPKGSFSTLEIQRTEQGDSAMYLCASSPNQGLSYEQYFGPGTRLTVT.

The V and J genes are TRBV5-4 and TRBJ2-2; TRBD2 matches 11 bases. The CDR3 spans 19 residues. V lost 4 bases, J lost 1 base, and 12 bases stayed unmatched. Germline CDR1 reads SGHNT; CDR2 reads YYREEE (reference sequence). CDR3 sequence reads: CASSPPGSGRGGNTGELFF. In DNA, the CDR3 is TGTGCCAGCAGCCCCCCGGGTAGCGGGAGGGGGGGGAACACCGGGGAGCTGTTTTTT.

The chain joins TRBV18 to TRBJ2-2; 11 bases fit TRBD2. V lost 5 bases to trimming and J lost 4 bases; unmatched junction nucleotides: 12. The CDR3 is 18 amino acids. Germline values: CDR1 KGHSH, CDR2 LQKENI. CDR3 loop: CASSKATSGSRGTGELFF. In nucleotides, the CDR3 is TGTGCCAGCTCAAAGGCTACTAGCGGGAGTCGGGGCACCGGGGAGCTGTTTTTT.

For the CDR3, the DNA is TGTGCCAGCAGCTTCCCGGGACACACCGGGGAGCTGTTTTTT. This encodes CASSFPGHTGELFF. The chain uses TRBV7-9 and TRBJ2-2, with D possibly being TRBD1 or TRBD2 (5 bases each). The CDR3 has 14 residues. In germline, CDR1 is SEHNR, CDR2 FQNEAQ (reference sequence). V lost 3 bases to trimming and J lost 3 bases, with 8 bases between them.

V and J are TRBV5-1 and TRBJ1-1; 9 positions match TRBD1. V was pared by 1 base and J by 6 bases, with 7 bases of the junction left unmatched. The CDR3 covers 15 residues. The germline gives CDR1 SGHRS, CDR2 YFSETQ. The CDR3 region has the DNA TGCGCCAGCAGCTTGACAGGGGGCAGTTTTTCTGAAGCTTTCTTT. Amino acid sequence: CASSLTGGSFSEAFF.

This clone was observed a handful of times. J is TRBJ1-1 and V is TRBV6-5; no reliable D call. Trimming removed 6 bases from V and 0 bases from J, with 8 bases in between. Germline lookup yields CDR1 MNHEY and CDR2 SVGAGI. The CDR3 covers 13 residues. CDR3 in DNA: TGTGCCAGCAGCCGGGCGGTGAACACTGAAGCTTTCTTT. Translating it yields CASSRAVNTEAFF.

The chain combines TRBV5-1 with TRBJ2-2, with 7 bases lining up with TRBD1. Per the germline V gene, CDR1 is SGHRS and CDR2 is YFSETQ. Trimming cost V 1 base and J 7 bases; bases outside gene matches: 4. The CDR3 loop spans 14 amino acids. For the CDR3, the DNA is TGCGCCAGCAGCTTGAAGGGGGCCGACGGGGAGCTGTTTTTT. Protein product: CASSLKGADGELFF.

The CDR3 loop is CASSEGLADYNEQFF. The CDR3 nucleotides are TGTGCCAGCTCAGAGGGACTAGCCGACTACAATGAGCAGTTCTTC. The chain has TRBV18 and TRBJ2-1, with 9 bases aligning to TRBD2. The V gene end was trimmed by 5 bases and the J gene end by 3 bases; junction bases not matched to a gene: 5. The CDR3 has 15 residues. Per germline, CDR1 KGHSH and CDR2 LQKENI.

The chain combines TRBV30 with TRBJ1-1; the D gene is possibly TRBD1 (5 bases). Germline V CDR1 and CDR2: GTSNPN, SVGIG (reference sequence). The CDR3 runs to 13 residues. Trimming took 2 bases from V and 1 from J, leaving 8 bases between them. CDR3 loop: CAWSKDRNTEAFF. The CDR3 DNA reads TGTGCCTGGAGTAAAGACAGGAACACTGAAGCTTTCTTT.

The rearrangement joins TRBV27 to TRBJ2-2; TRBD2 agrees at 7 bases. V gave up 3 bases and J gave up 6 bases; unmatched junction bases: 1. The germline V gene encodes CDR1 MNHEY and CDR2 SMNVEV (reference sequence). The CDR3 runs to 13 residues. CDR3 loop: CASSFREAGELFF. CDR3 nucleotides: TGTGCCAGCAGTTTCCGGGAGGCCGGGGAGCTGTTTTTT.

The V gene is TRBV11-3, the J gene TRBJ1-2, with D tentatively TRBD1 (6 bases). V shed 5 bases and J shed 0 bases, with 13 bases lying between them. Germline V CDR1 and CDR2: SGHNT, YENEEA. The CDR3 is made up of 15 amino acids. CDR3 in amino acids: CASSPGGQSNYGYTF. For the CDR3, the DNA is TGTGCCAGCAGCCCCGGGGGGCAGTCTAACTATGGCTACACCTTC. Supplemented by reference TRBV11-3 and TRBJ1-2, the full variable domain reads EAGVVQSPRYKIIEKKQPVAFWCNPISGHNTLYWYLQNLGQGPELLIRYENEEAVDDSQLPKDRFSAERLKGVDSTLKIQPAELGDSAVYLCASSPGGQSNYGYTFGSGTRLTVV.

The chain links TRBV29-1 to TRBJ2-7; D could derive from TRBD1 or TRBD2 (6 bases each). The CDR3 has 15 residues. From germline, CDR1 is SQVTM and CDR2 ANQGSEA. V lost 3 bases to trimming and J lost 5 bases, with 20 bases between them. The CDR3 reads CSVDLGNRGADEQYF. DNA of the CDR3: TGCAGCGTTGACCTCGGGAATAGGGGGGCGGACGAGCAGTACTTC.

This chain connects TRBV7-8 to TRBJ2-2; D unresolved. CDR1 and CDR2 (germline): SGHVS, FQNEAQ. V was cut by 1 base and J by 0 bases, with 6 bases left in between. The CDR3 has 15 residues. Here the CDR3 reads CASSLGLANTGELFF. CDR3 in DNA: TGTGCCAGCAGCTTAGGGCTGGCGAACACCGGGGAGCTGTTTTTT.

The CDR3 spells CASSAGLAGAWYF. CDR3 sequence (DNA): TGTGCCAGCAGTGCCGGACTAGCGGGAGCCTGGTACTTC. This rearrangement joins TRBV6-1 to TRBJ2-7; TRBD2 aligns across 13 bases. Germline lookup yields CDR1 MNHNS and CDR2 SASEGT. The V and J ends lost 4 bases and 12 bases, in that order; junction bases with no gene match: 6. The CDR3 has 13 residues.

V usage is TRBV29-1 and J usage is TRBJ2-2; 8 bases are shared with TRBD1. Trimming at V came to 5 bases and at J to 2 bases, leaving 4 bases not matched to a gene. The germline V gene encodes CDR1 SQVTM and CDR2 ANQGSEA. This CDR3 contains 14 residues. The CDR3 region is CSVWDRSNTGELFF. CDR3 bases: TGCAGCGTTTGGGACAGGAGTAACACCGGGGAGCTGTTTTTT.

The chain employs TRBV6-5 and TRBJ1-2; D is uncertain. Germline CDR1 MNHEY, CDR2 SVGAGI. The V end lost 5 bases, the J end lost 4 bases, and 8 bases lay between the germline ends. The CDR3 runs to 12 residues. DNA of the CDR3: TGTGCCAGCAGTGACGGCCCCTATGGCTACACCTTC. Its protein is CASSDGPYGYTF.

This clone was seen once. J is TRBJ1-1 and V is TRBV15; the D gene is possibly TRBD1 (5 bases). There are 13 residues in the CDR3. Germline assignment: CDR1 LNHNV and CDR2 YYDKDF (reference sequence). The germline V and J ends were trimmed by 1 base and 10 bases, with 13 bases remaining between them. The CDR3 coding sequence is TGTGCCACCAGCAGAGTGGGGGACTGGGGAGCTTTCTTT. It specifies CATSRVGDWGAFF.

This chain links TRBV5-1 with TRBJ2-7; D call uncertain. Germline loops: CDR1 SGHRS, CDR2 YFSETQ. Trimming cost V 2 bases and J 3 bases, with 6 bases left between them. The CDR3 is made up of 12 amino acids. The CDR3: CASSFTSYEQYF. DNA of the CDR3: TGCGCCAGCAGCTTTACAAGCTACGAGCAGTACTTC. The full variable domain, with the rest looked up from reference TRBV5-1 and TRBJ2-7, is KAGVTQTPRYLIKTRGQQVTLSCSPISGHRSVSWYQQTPGQGLQFLFEYFSETQRNKGNFPGRFSGRQFSNSRSEMNVSTLELGDSALYLCASSFTSYEQYFGPGTRLTVT.

The chain joins TRBV28 to TRBJ1-5; the D gene is possibly TRBD1 (5 bases). Trimming removed 5 bases from V and 7 bases from J, with 12 bases in between. The CDR3 has 13 amino acids. CDR1 is MDHEN and CDR2 is SYDVKM in the germline V gene. The CDR3 sequence: CASSDSRMQPQHF. The DNA for the CDR3 is TGTGCCAGCAGTGACAGCCGTATGCAGCCCCAGCATTTT. The variable domain in full, with the rest retrieved from reference TRBV28 and TRBJ1-5, is DVKVTQSSRYLVKRTGEKVFLECVQDMDHENMFWYRQDPGLGLRLIYFSYDVKMKEKGDIPEGYSVSREKKERFSLILESASTNQTSMYLCASSDSRMQPQHFGDGTRLSIL.

The chain recombines TRBV30 with TRBJ2-5; D call uncertain. The CDR3 totals 13 residues. The germline gives CDR1 GTSNPN, CDR2 SVGIG (reference sequence). Trimming removed 2 bases at V and 2 bases at J, with 9 bases between. This CDR3 reads CAWSIGVQETQYF. For the CDR3, the DNA is TGTGCCTGGAGTATTGGGGTGCAAGAGACCCAGTACTTC.

The rearrangement joins TRBV28 to TRBJ2-3, with D possibly matching TRBD1 (8 bases). Trimming took off 3 bases at V and 1 base at J, with 17 bases between the two ends. The CDR3 consists of 17 residues. Germline V gives CDR1 MDHEN, CDR2 SYDVKM. The CDR3 spells CASSFRGRLAGTDTQYF. The CDR3 DNA follows: TGTGCCAGCAGTTTCAGGGGGCGCCTAGCGGGCACAGATACGCAGTATTTT. Full variable domain (remainder filled in from reference TRBV28 and TRBJ2-3): DVKVTQSSRYLVKRTGEKVFLECVQDMDHENMFWYRQDPGLGLRLIYFSYDVKMKEKGDIPEGYSVSREKKERFSLILESASTNQTSMYLCASSFRGRLAGTDTQYFGPGTRLTVL.

V gene TRBV28 combines with J gene TRBJ2-6, with D perhaps matching TRBD2 (6 bases). In germline, CDR1 is MDHEN, CDR2 SYDVKM. The CDR3 runs to 15 residues. Trimming took off 2 bases at V and 2 bases at J, with 7 bases between the two ends. CDR3 coding DNA: TGTGCCAGCAGTTTAGGAGGGGCTGGGGCCAACGTCCTGACTTTC. Translating it yields CASSLGGAGANVLTF.

The rearrangement uses TRBV18 and TRBJ2-7; D uncertain. The CDR3 runs to 13 residues. V dropped 3 bases and J dropped 3 bases, with 9 bases sitting between them. The V gene's germline CDR1 is KGHSH and CDR2 LQKENI. The CDR3 here is CASSPGSHYEQYV. The CDR3 nucleotides read TGTGCCAGCTCACCGGGCAGCCACTACGAGCAGTACGTC.

The V and J genes are TRBV28 and TRBJ2-7; D might be TRBD1 (7 bases). This CDR3 comprises 14 residues. From germline, CDR1 is MDHEN and CDR2 SYDVKM. The germline V and J ends were trimmed by 5 bases and 5 bases, with 16 bases remaining between them. The CDR3 sequence: CASSAAARGDEQYV. The CDR3 DNA reads TGTGCCAGCAGTGCCGCGGCCAGGGGGGACGAGCAGTACGTC.